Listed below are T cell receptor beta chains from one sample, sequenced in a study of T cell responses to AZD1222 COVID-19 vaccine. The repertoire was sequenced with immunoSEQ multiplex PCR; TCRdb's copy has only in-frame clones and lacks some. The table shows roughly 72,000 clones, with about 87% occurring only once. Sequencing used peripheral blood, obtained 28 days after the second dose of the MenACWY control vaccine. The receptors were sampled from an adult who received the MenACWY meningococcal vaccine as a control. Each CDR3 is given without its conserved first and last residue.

ASSPYSGGADTQY TRBV4-2
ASRRPGPNTEAF TRBV6-5
ATSTPATNEKLF TRBV15
ASSLFGTDRTEAF TRBV27
ASKGTANQPQH TRBV6-5
ASSYSASNNSPLH TRBV6-5
ATGQGRTEAF TRBV19
ASSFFPGGNGYT TRBV5-1
ASSKRQGDHTEAF TRBV7-2
ASSGDRDRYT TRBV27
ASTLTVYNSPLH TRBV6-5
ASSDDGGYNEQF TRBV6-4
ATSYREYGNQPQH TRBV24-1
AWSVNPNYGYT TRBV30
ASSGEGQGGGGYT TRBV9
AWSRSNTEAF TRBV30
ASRANRGSQPQH TRBV2
ASSQDYGGTATNEKLF TRBV4-1
ASSVDSQNTEAF TRBV7-9
ASSLATSVGGEQF TRBV7-9
ASSYSGRVSTEAF TRBV6-5
ASRLAVTSYEQY TRBV2
ASSLGAGGTLAKNIQY TRBV7-6
ASDTTGQETQY TRBV12-5
ASSLALADYGYT TRBV7-2
ASSIGHQPQH TRBV19
ASSQARGAGGETQY TRBV3-1/TRBV3-2
ASSTGQKMNTEAF TRBV19
ASSAGTGGGYGYT TRBV9
ASSEAGAYEQY TRBV2
AWTPGGLNEKLF TRBV30
SVGDVDTQY TRBV29-1
ASSTENYGYT TRBV19
ASSPPAGPNTGELF TRBV7-9
ASSPQTGPIQTQY TRBV6-4
ASSVSTGSLAGGIQY TRBV5-6
ASSLRSGYEQY TRBV27